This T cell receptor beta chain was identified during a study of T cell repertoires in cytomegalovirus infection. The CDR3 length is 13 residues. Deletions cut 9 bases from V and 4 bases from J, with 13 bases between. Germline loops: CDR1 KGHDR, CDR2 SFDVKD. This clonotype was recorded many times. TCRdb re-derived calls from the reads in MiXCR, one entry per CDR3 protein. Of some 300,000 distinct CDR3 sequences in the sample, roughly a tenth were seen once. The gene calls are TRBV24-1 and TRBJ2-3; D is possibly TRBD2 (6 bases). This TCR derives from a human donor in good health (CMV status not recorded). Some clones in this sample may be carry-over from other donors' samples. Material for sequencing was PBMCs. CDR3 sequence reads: CATQGLASDTQYF. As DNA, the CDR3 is TGTGCCACCCAAGGCCTAGCGTCAGATACGCAGTATTTT.